A selection of T cell receptor beta chains follows, all from one sample in a study of control samples from healthy donors and cancer patients. Method: immunoSEQ multiplex PCR; TCRdb's copy keeps in-frame clones and lacks some. The table lists 60,000 to 95,000 clones, roughly 84% of them singletons. Specimen: blood. These receptors were taken from a man aged 45 to 65 in good health. Both conserved end residues are part of each CDR3. Each record gives: clone size, V gene, D gene, J gene, CDR3 DNA, CDR3 protein. D genes are given only for firm matches. Clone size, where shown, is once, few, many, or a class for clones that have expanded.

size: .
V: TRBV5-1
D: TRBD1
J: TRBJ2-7
DNA: TGCGCCAGCAGCTCGGGACAGGAATCCTACGAGCAGTACTTC
CDR3: CASSSGQESYEQYF

size: .
V: TRBV13
D: .
J: TRBJ2-2
DNA: TGTGCCAGCACCATGAGGAACACCGGGGAGCTGTTTTTT
CDR3: CASTMRNTGELFF

size: .
V: TRBV18
D: TRBD1
J: TRBJ1-2
DNA: TGTGCCAGCTCACTCGGGACAGACAACTATGGCTACACCTTC
CDR3: CASSLGTDNYGYTF

size: .
V: TRBV12-3/TRBV12-4
D: .
J: TRBJ1-6
DNA: TGTGCCAGCAGTCCAACAGGGATCGTCCTCCACTTT
CDR3: CASSPTGIVLHF

size: .
V: TRBV5-6
D: .
J: TRBJ1-1
DNA: TGTGCCAGCAGCTTGACTCGGGACACTGAAGCTTTCTTT
CDR3: CASSLTRDTEAFF

size: .
V: TRBV6-6
D: TRBD2
J: TRBJ2-1
DNA: TGTGCCAGCAGTCGAACTAGCGGGAGGGTGGATGAGCAGTTCTTC
CDR3: CASSRTSGRVDEQFF

size: .
V: TRBV11-3
D: TRBD1
J: TRBJ1-1
DNA: TGTGCCAGCAGCTTAGGGCAGGGGGCGGACACTGAAGCTTTCTTT
CDR3: CASSLGQGADTEAFF

size: once
V: TRBV5-1
D: .
J: TRBJ2-2
DNA: TGCGCCAGCAGCTACAACACCGGGGAGCTGTTTTTT
CDR3: CASSYNTGELFF

size: once
V: TRBV6-4
D: TRBD2
J: TRBJ2-5
DNA: TGTGCCAGCAGGGATCAACCTAGCGGGAGATCTCGGAAGACCCAGTACTTC
CDR3: CASRDQPSGRSRKTQYF

size: .
V: TRBV2
D: TRBD2
J: TRBJ2-7
DNA: TGTGCCACTACTAGCGGGAGTACGTACGAGCAGTACTTC
CDR3: CATTSGSTYEQYF

size: .
V: TRBV9
D: TRBD1
J: TRBJ2-7
DNA: TGTGCCAGCAGCGGACAAATGACCGGGACAGGGAGAGAGCAGTACTTC
CDR3: CASSGQMTGTGREQYF

size: .
V: TRBV11-1
D: .
J: TRBJ2-1
DNA: TGTGCCAGCAGCTTATTGTCACTGAACAATGAGCAGTTCTTC
CDR3: CASSLLSLNNEQFF

size: .
V: TRBV28
D: .
J: TRBJ1-3
DNA: TGTGCCAGCAGTGCCATGAGGGGCTCTGGAAACACCATATATTTT
CDR3: CASSAMRGSGNTIYF

size: .
V: TRBV9
D: .
J: TRBJ2-6
DNA: TGTGCCAGCAGCTTTGGGGGGGCTTCTGGGGCCAACGTCCTGACTTTC
CDR3: CASSFGGASGANVLTF

size: few
V: TRBV5-6
D: .
J: TRBJ2-7
DNA: TGTGCCAGCAGCTTGGCCAGTCTACCCACCTACGAGCAGTACTTC
CDR3: CASSLASLPTYEQYF

size: .
V: TRBV6-5
D: .
J: TRBJ2-2
DNA: TGTGCCAGCAGGACAGGCAGGACCGGGGAGCTGTTTTTT
CDR3: CASRTGRTGELFF